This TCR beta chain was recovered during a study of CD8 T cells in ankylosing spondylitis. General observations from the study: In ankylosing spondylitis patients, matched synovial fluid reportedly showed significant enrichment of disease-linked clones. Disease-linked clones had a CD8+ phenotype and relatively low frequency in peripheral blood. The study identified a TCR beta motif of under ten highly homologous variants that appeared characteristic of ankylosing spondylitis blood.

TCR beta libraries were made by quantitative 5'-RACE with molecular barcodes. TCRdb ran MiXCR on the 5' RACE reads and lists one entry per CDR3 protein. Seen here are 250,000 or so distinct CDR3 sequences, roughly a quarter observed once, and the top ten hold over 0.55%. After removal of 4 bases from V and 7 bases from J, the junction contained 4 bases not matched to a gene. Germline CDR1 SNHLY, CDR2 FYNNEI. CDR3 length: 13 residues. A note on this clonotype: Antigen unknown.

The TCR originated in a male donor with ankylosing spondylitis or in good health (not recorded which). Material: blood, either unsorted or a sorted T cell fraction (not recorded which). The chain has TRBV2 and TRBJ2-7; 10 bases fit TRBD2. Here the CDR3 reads CASSASGGWEQYF. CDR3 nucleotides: TGTGCCAGCAGTGCTAGCGGGGGATGGGAGCAGTACTTC.